These 29 T cell receptor beta chains were all obtained from the same sample, sequenced in a study of OX40 agonist ivuxolimab in advanced cancers. This table comes from immunoSEQ multiplex PCR, and its TCRdb copy is limited to in-frame clones, with some not included. The repertoire holds about 68,000 clones, over 75% seen once, with around 0.7% in the top ten. The input for sequencing was CD4+ or CD8+ T cells sorted from blood, taken in a trial of the OX40 agonist ivuxolimab. The receptors originated from an adult with an advanced solid tumor such as melanoma, head and neck, liver or kidney cancer.

The chain joins TRBV1 to TRBJ2-7; the table assigns TRBD2, which was not confirmed against the DNA. TRBV1 corresponds to a pseudogene. The CDR3 extends over 17 amino acids. The CDR3 region is CTSSQIRPSLAGPEQYF. The DNA for the CDR3 is TGCACCAGCAGCCAAATACGCCCAAGCCTAGCGGGGCCCGAGCAGTACTTC.

V gene TRBV19 combines with J gene TRBJ1-5, with 8 positions matching TRBD1. In germline, CDR1 is LNHDA, CDR2 SQIVND (reference sequence). V was clipped by 10 bases and J by 5 bases; unmatched bases: 4. The length of the CDR3 is 12 residues. The CDR3 loop reads CATKQGDQPQHF. In nucleotides, the CDR3 is TGTGCCACCAAACAGGGGGATCAGCCCCAGCATTTT.

This sequence joins TRBV7-2 and TRBJ2-7; D is undetermined. Germline V gene data show CDR1 as SGHTA and CDR2 as FQGNSA. The CDR3 consists of 13 residues. Trimming stripped 1 base from V and 4 bases from J, with 8 bases between. The CDR3 reads CASSLDGWYEQYF. CDR3 sequence (DNA): TGTGCCAGCAGCTTAGATGGTTGGTACGAGCAGTACTTC. Based on the CDR3 plus reference TRBV7-2 and TRBJ2-7, the full variable domain is GAGVSQSPSNKVTEKGKDVELRCDPISGHTALYWYRQSLGQGLEFLIYFQGNSAPDKSGLPSDRFSAERTGGSVSTLTIQRTQQEDSAVYLCASSLDGWYEQYFGPGTRLTVT.

In the case of this clone: The junction and the germline gene differ at one end; a read error may be behind it. This sequence joins TRBV7-7 and TRBJ2-5, with D possibly being TRBD2 (6 bases). From germline, CDR1 is SSHAT and CDR2 FNYEAQ (reference sequence). The CDR3 spans 15 residues. The CDR3 spells CASSLVQGGQETQYF. The DNA of the CDR3 is TGTGCTAGCAGCTTAGTTCAGGGAGGCCAAGAGACCCAGTACTTC.

V gene TRBV5-4 combines with J gene TRBJ1-2, with 9 bases lining up with TRBD1. The V segment lost 5 bases and the J segment 2 bases; nucleotides outside the gene matches: 4. CDR3 size: 14 residues. Germline loops: CDR1 SGHNT, CDR2 YYREEE (reference sequence). The CDR3 nucleotides are TGTGCCAGCAGACCCGGGACAGGGAACTATGGCTACACCTTC. It encodes CASRPGTGNYGYTF.

The chain combines TRBV28 with TRBJ1-2; 8 bases agree with TRBD1. The ends lost 6 bases at V and 4 bases at J; junction bases unmatched: 4. From germline, CDR1 is MDHEN and CDR2 SYDVKM. This CDR3 is 13 amino acids long. CDR3: CASRTGVLYGYTF. CDR3 coding DNA: TGTGCCAGCAGGACAGGGGTCCTCTATGGCTACACCTTC.

The chain has TRBV4-3 and TRBJ1-2; D is uncertain. This CDR3 is 13 amino acids long. Trimming stripped 0 bases from V and 7 bases from J, with 9 bases between. Per the germline V gene, CDR1 is LGHNA and CDR2 is YSLEER. The CDR3 DNA reads as TGCGCCAGCAGCCAAGATCGGTATGGTGGCTACACCTTC. It encodes CASSQDRYGGYTF.

Turning to this clone: One junction end disagrees with the germline gene, perhaps due to a read error. V is TRBV11-2 and J is TRBJ1-2, with D tentatively TRBD1 (6 bases). The CDR3 extends over 15 amino acids. CDR1 and CDR2 from the germline V gene are SGHAT and FQNNGV. The CDR3 spells CASSLVTWGALGYTF. DNA of the CDR3: TGTGCCAGCAGTTTAGTGACGTGGGGGGCGCTTGGCTACACCTTC.

The gene calls are TRBV15 and TRBJ1-2; D gene unclear. The CDR3 is 13 amino acids. With 1 base removed from V and 4 bases from J, the gap between germline ends came to 7 bases. Looked up from germline, CDR1 is LNHNV and CDR2 is YYDKDF (reference sequence). The CDR3 bases are TGTGCCACCAGCAGAGGGCTCCCCTATGGCTACACCTTC. This translates into CATSRGLPYGYTF.

The chain links TRBV9 to TRBJ2-5, with 9 nucleotides matching TRBD2. From germline, CDR1 is SGDLS and CDR2 YYNGEE. The CDR3 is 18 residues long. V trimming: 0 bases; J trimming: 2 bases; junction bases outside the gene matches: 11. DNA of the CDR3: TGTGCCAGCAGCGTAGCTCTTAGCGGGGGTTCTGGGCAAGAGACCCAGTACTTC. Its protein product is CASSVALSGGSGQETQYF.

V and J are TRBV19 and TRBJ1-4; a weak D match, TRBD1 (5 bases). This CDR3 has 13 amino acids. V lost 11 bases to trimming and J lost 8 bases, with 18 bases between them. In germline, CDR1 is LNHDA, CDR2 SQIVND (reference sequence). CDR3 loop: CAASGQKREKLFF. The DNA of the CDR3 is TGTGCCGCATCGGGGCAGAAAAGGGAAAAACTGTTTTTT.

The CDR3, as DNA: TGTGCCAGCAGCTTAGATCATCGGGGGACAGACTATGGCTACACCTTC. Its protein is CASSLDHRGTDYGYTF. The V call is TRBV7-2, the J call TRBJ1-2; TRBD1 agrees at 7 bases. The V gene end was trimmed by 1 base and the J gene end by 3 bases; junction bases not matched to a gene: 8. CDR1 is SGHTA and CDR2 is FQGNSA in the germline V gene. The CDR3 loop spans 16 amino acids.

This clone was recorded once. The chain links TRBV5-1 to TRBJ1-2; 10 bases fit TRBD1. Germline trimming cut 4 bases from V and 5 bases from J; bases unmatched to any gene: 11. The CDR3 has 16 residues. Germline CDR1 and CDR2: SGHRS and YFSETQ. Here the CDR3 reads CASSATLDRGRYGYTF. The CDR3 nucleotides are TGCGCCAGCAGCGCCACCCTAGACAGGGGGCGTTATGGCTACACCTTC.

J is TRBJ1-2 and V is TRBV7-9; 8 bases line up with TRBD1. The germline gives CDR1 SEHNR, CDR2 FQNEAQ (reference sequence). CDR3 length: 13 residues. J was trimmed by 8 bases and V by 3 bases; bases with no gene match: 5. The CDR3 bases are TGTGCCAGCAGCTTTCAGGGGGCTCGCGGCTACACCTTC. This translates into CASSFQGARGYTF.

The chain links TRBV11-2 to TRBJ1-6, with TRBD1 matching over 8 bases. The CDR3 contains 15 residues. Germline-derived CDR1 and CDR2 are SGHAT and FQNNGV. V was pared by 5 bases and J by 6 bases, with 6 bases of the junction left unmatched. In nucleotides, the CDR3 is TGTGCCAGCAGCCTCAGGGGGCCTACTAATTCACCCCTCCACTTT. As protein: CASSLRGPTNSPLHF.

The V call is TRBV7-9, the J call TRBJ2-4; 7 bases match TRBD1. The CDR3 extends over 16 amino acids. Germline lookup yields CDR1 SEHNR and CDR2 FQNEAQ (reference sequence). The V segment lost 4 bases and the J segment 0 bases; nucleotides outside the gene matches: 6. The CDR3: CASSSTGAVAKNIQYF. DNA of the CDR3: TGTGCCAGCAGCTCCACAGGGGCCGTAGCCAAAAACATTCAGTACTTC. Full variable domain (remainder filled in from reference TRBV7-9 and TRBJ2-4): DTGVSQNPRHKITKRGQNVTFRCDPISEHNRLYWYRQTLGQGPEFLTYFQNEAQLEKSRLLSDRFSAERPKGSFSTLEIQRTEQGDSAMYLCASSSTGAVAKNIQYFGAGTRLSVL.

For the CDR3, the DNA is TGTGCCAATTCTCGATCTGGGACAGTGAACGAGCAGTACTTC. Its translation is CANSRSGTVNEQYF. V and J are TRBV10-3 and TRBJ2-5; 7 nucleotides line up with TRBD1. Gene TRBJ2-7 matches the end of the DNA better, so the J call may be wrong. Looked up from germline, CDR1 is ENHRY and CDR2 is SYGVKD. The CDR3 has 14 residues.

The chain has TRBV5-1 and TRBJ1-4, with 8 bases matching TRBD1. With V trimmed by 0 bases and J by 6 bases, 1 base remained unmatched. Germline values: CDR1 SGHRS, CDR2 YFSETQ. This CDR3 region has 14 residues. For the CDR3, the DNA is TGCGCCAGCAGCTTGGGGACAGGGTATGAAAAACTGTTTTTT. This codes for CASSLGTGYEKLFF.

About this clone: Germline is not matched at one junction end, which may reflect a read error. The J gene is TRBJ2-7, the V gene TRBV7-7, with 9 bases matching TRBD1. The CDR3 has 16 amino acids. CDR1 is SSHAT and CDR2 is FNYEAQ in the germline V gene (reference sequence). The CDR3 loop reads CASSPGQGTGSSEQYF. CDR3 nucleotides: TGTGCTAGCAGCCCCGGCCAGGGGACAGGGAGTAGCGAGCAGTACTTC.

The rearrangement joins TRBV7-6 to TRBJ1-4; D is unresolved. Germline CDR1 SGHVS, CDR2 FNYEAQ. The CDR3 spans 12 residues. The V gene lost 1 base and the J gene lost 7 bases, with 4 bases spanning the gap. CDR3 nucleotides: TGTGCCAGCAGCTTAGGCGGTGAAAAACTGTTTTTT. This encodes CASSLGGEKLFF.

The chain employs TRBV2 and TRBJ1-1; a possible D gene is TRBD1 (5 bases). V lost 6 bases and J 0 bases, leaving 11 bases between the germline ends. The CDR3 has 14 residues. From germline, CDR1 is SNHLY and CDR2 FYNNEI. This chain's CDR3 is CASRAGRMNTEAFF. CDR3 bases: TGTGCCAGCAGAGCGGGACGGATGAACACTGAAGCTTTCTTT.

The V and J genes are TRBV5-1 and TRBJ1-2, with 9 bases lining up with TRBD1. The CDR3 totals 13 residues. The ends lost 4 bases at V and 3 bases at J; junction bases unmatched: 1. The germline gives CDR1 SGHRS, CDR2 YFSETQ. The DNA of the CDR3 is TGCGCCAGCAGCGGACAGGGGTACTATGGCTACACCTTC. Protein sequence: CASSGQGYYGYTF.

The sample holds one count of this clone. The chain is built from TRBV9 and TRBJ1-2; 7 bases fit TRBD1. The CDR3 spans 15 residues. J was trimmed by 3 bases and V by 0 bases; bases with no gene match: 5. Germline CDR1 and CDR2: SGDLS and YYNGEE. CDR3 nucleotide sequence: TGTGCCAGCAGCGTAGGGCAGGGGGGAGACTATGGCTACACCTTC. This gives the protein CASSVGQGGDYGYTF.

This clone has just a few counts. The chain uses TRBV7-8 and TRBJ2-7; D uncertain. Trimming left V 2 bases short and J 2 bases short, with 10 bases between. The germline V gene encodes CDR1 SGHVS and CDR2 FQNEAQ. This CDR3 is 14 amino acids long. The CDR3 sequence is CASSLIVGTYEQYF. In DNA form, the CDR3 reads TGTGCCAGCAGCTTAATTGTCGGAACCTACGAGCAGTACTTC.

This clone was observed once. This chain links TRBV5-8 with TRBJ1-1, with D possibly matching TRBD1 (5 bases). CDR3 length: 14 amino acids. Deletions cut 2 bases from V and 6 bases from J, with 14 bases between. CDR1 and CDR2 (germline): SGHTS, YDEGEE. CDR3 sequence reads: CASSFPGRGAEAFF. CDR3 in DNA: TGTGCCAGCAGCTTTCCAGGGAGGGGCGCTGAAGCTTTCTTT.

This clone has only a few counts. This rearrangement joins TRBV7-2 to TRBJ1-6; 11 bases are shared with TRBD1. The trim removed 6 bases at V and 8 bases at J, leaving 6 bases unmatched. This CDR3 is 15 amino acids long. Germline V CDR1 and CDR2: SGHTA, FQGNSA. CDR3 nucleotides: TGTGCCAGCAGTCGGACAGGGGGCAGCCATTCACCCCTCCACTTT. Protein product: CASSRTGGSHSPLHF.

This rearrangement joins TRBV5-1 to TRBJ2-3; D is uncertain. Germline-derived CDR1 and CDR2 are SGHRS and YFSETQ. Trimming left V 4 bases short and J 2 bases short, with 11 bases between. The CDR3 runs to 14 residues. The CDR3 loop is CASSIQSHTDTQYF. The DNA for the CDR3 is TGCGCCAGCAGCATACAGAGCCACACAGATACGCAGTATTTT.

J is TRBJ1-5 and V is TRBV5-4; D unclear. With 4 bases removed from V and 5 bases from J, the gap between germline ends came to 7 bases. Per the germline V gene, CDR1 is SGHNT and CDR2 is YYREEE (reference sequence). The CDR3 loop spans 12 amino acids. CDR3 DNA: TGTGCCAGCAGCGCCGACCATCAGCCCCAGCATTTT. It translates to CASSADHQPQHF.

The chain joins TRBV5-6 to TRBJ1-5; 9 bases match TRBD1. Trimming took 3 bases from V and 4 from J; bases not matched to a gene: 5. This CDR3 spans 15 amino acids. Germline-derived CDR1 and CDR2 are SGHDT and YYEEEE. The CDR3 coding sequence is TGTGCCAGCAGCTGGGGACAGGGCGAGAATCAGCCCCAGCATTTT. Translating it yields CASSWGQGENQPQHF.